The 9 T cell receptor beta chains below were found in one sample sequenced in a study of blood T cell repertoires in COVID-19. Some clones are missing from TCRdb's copy, which holds only in-frame ones; the method was immunoSEQ multiplex PCR. This table holds approximately 150,000 clones, more than 80% found once. The sample comprised peripheral blood. The receptor source for this set is a woman in her fifties or sixties with active COVID-19.

V is TRBV6-2 or TRBV6-3 and J is TRBJ1-5, with unresolved D. Trimming stripped 4 bases from V and 0 bases from J, with 7 bases between. Per the germline V gene, CDR1 is MNHEY and CDR2 is SVGEGT. The CDR3 is 14 residues long. The CDR3 here is CASSFQASNQPQHF. CDR3 DNA sequence: TGTGCCAGCAGTTTTCAAGCTAGCAATCAGCCCCAGCATTTT.

This rearrangement joins TRBV18 to TRBJ1-1; possibly TRBD1 for D (5 bases). The CDR3 has 14 residues. The V and J ends lost 6 bases and 3 bases respectively, with 14 bases between them. Germline loops: CDR1 KGHSH, CDR2 LQKENI. The CDR3 spells CASSPVGGDTEAFF. In DNA, the CDR3 is TGTGCCAGCTCCCCGGTGGGGGGGGACACTGAAGCTTTCTTT.

The gene calls are TRBV28 and TRBJ1-3; D call uncertain. The germline gives CDR1 MDHEN, CDR2 SYDVKM. Between the trimmed V and J ends, which lost 6 bases and 0 bases, there was a span of 6 bases. CDR3 length equals 13 residues. The CDR3 sequence: CASRLLSGNTIYF. CDR3 nucleotide sequence: TGTGCCAGCAGACTTCTCTCTGGAAACACCATATATTTT.

This sequence joins TRBV6-2 or TRBV6-3 and TRBJ2-7; D possibly corresponds to TRBD2 (5 bases). Trimming shortened V by 2 bases and J by 9 bases, and 20 bases separated the two germline ends. Germline V gene data show CDR1 as MNHEY and CDR2 as SVGEGT. CDR3 length: 15 amino acids. CDR3 amino acids: CASSYPSGFGLRQYF. The CDR3 nucleotides read TGTGCCAGCAGTTACCCGAGCGGATTCGGGTTGCGGCAGTACTTC.

The chain couples TRBV30 to TRBJ1-5; D gene unclear. CDR3 length equals 12 residues. V was shortened by 3 bases and J by 2 bases, with 5 bases between the two germline ends. Germline V gene data show CDR1 as GTSNPN and CDR2 as SVGIG (reference sequence). CDR3 protein: CAWREGNQPQHF. The CDR3, as DNA: TGTGCCTGGAGGGAGGGCAATCAGCCCCAGCATTTT.

This clone was detected once. This chain connects TRBV11-2 to TRBJ2-1; TRBD2 is a possible D gene (6 bases). The germline V gene encodes CDR1 SGHAT and CDR2 FQNNGV. The CDR3 has 16 residues. Trimming pared 4 bases from V and 8 bases from J, leaving 21 bases between. The CDR3 region is CASSYRLVRLQDEQFF. As DNA, the CDR3 is TGTGCCAGCAGCTACCGACTAGTACGGTTACAGGATGAGCAGTTCTTC.

The chain employs TRBV7-9 and TRBJ2-5; 8 nucleotides align to TRBD2. This CDR3 spans 16 amino acids. After removal of 5 bases from V and 5 bases from J, the junction contained 13 bases not matched to a gene. Germline V gene data show CDR1 as SEHNR and CDR2 as FQNEAQ (reference sequence). CDR3 bases: TGTGCCAGCAGCCACTCCGGACAGCGGGGGTGGGAGACCCAGTACTTC. This encodes CASSHSGQRGWETQYF.

The chain combines TRBV4-2 with TRBJ2-5; 9 nucleotides agree with TRBD1. V gave up 4 bases and J gave up 5 bases; unmatched junction bases: 8. CDR3 length: 15 amino acids. Looked up from germline, CDR1 is LGHNA and CDR2 is YNFKEQ. For the CDR3, the DNA is TGTGCCAGCAGCCCCGGACAGGGGAACGGGGAGACCCAGTACTTC. Translated: CASSPGQGNGETQYF.

Written as DNA, the CDR3 is TGTGCCAGTAGTATACGAGGGGACAGGGTAGGCACTGAAGCTTTCTTT. The encoded protein is CASSIRGDRVGTEAFF. V is TRBV19 and J is TRBJ1-1; 9 positions agree with TRBD1. Germline assignment: CDR1 LNHDA and CDR2 SQIVND (reference sequence). J lost 4 bases, V lost 2 bases, and 8 bases had no gene match. The CDR3 is 16 amino acids.